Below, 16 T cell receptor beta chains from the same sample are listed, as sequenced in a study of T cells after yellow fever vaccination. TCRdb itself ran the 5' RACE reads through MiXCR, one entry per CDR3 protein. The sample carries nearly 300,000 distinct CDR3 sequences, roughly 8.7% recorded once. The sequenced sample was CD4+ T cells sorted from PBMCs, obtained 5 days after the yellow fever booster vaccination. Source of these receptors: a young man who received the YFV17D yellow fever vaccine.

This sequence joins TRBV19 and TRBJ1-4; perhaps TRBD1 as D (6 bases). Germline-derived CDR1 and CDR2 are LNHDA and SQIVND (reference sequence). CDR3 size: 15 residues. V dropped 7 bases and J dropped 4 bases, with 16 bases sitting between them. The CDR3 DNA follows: TGTGCCAGTACCGTCAGGGGAGCCTATAATGAAAAACTGTTTTTT. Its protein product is CASTVRGAYNEKLFF.

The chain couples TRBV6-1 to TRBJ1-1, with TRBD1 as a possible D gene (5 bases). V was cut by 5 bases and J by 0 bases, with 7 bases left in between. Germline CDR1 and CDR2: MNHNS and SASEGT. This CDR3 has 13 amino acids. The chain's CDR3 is CASSWTMNTEAFF. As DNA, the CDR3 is TGTGCCAGCAGTTGGACAATGAACACTGAAGCTTTCTTT.

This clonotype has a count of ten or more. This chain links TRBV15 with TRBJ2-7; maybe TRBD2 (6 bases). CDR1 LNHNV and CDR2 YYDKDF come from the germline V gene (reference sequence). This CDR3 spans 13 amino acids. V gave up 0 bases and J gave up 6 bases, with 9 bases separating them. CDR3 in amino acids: CATSRDLEGEQYF. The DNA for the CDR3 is TGTGCCACCAGCAGAGATCTGGAGGGCGAGCAGTACTTC.

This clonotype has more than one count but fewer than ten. CDR3 bases: TGTGCCAGCAGCTTAGGGAGCGGGGGGCCTTACAATGAGCAGTTCTTC. Its protein is CASSLGSGGPYNEQFF. This chain joins TRBV7-2 and TRBJ2-1, with TRBD2 matching 9 bases. This CDR3 region has 16 residues. From germline, CDR1 is SGHTA and CDR2 FQGNSA. Trimming cost V 1 base and J 4 bases; bases outside gene matches: 5.

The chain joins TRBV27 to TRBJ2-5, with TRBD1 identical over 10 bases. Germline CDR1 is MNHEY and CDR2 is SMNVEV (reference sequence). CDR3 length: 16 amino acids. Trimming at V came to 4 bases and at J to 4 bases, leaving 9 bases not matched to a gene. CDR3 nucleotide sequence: TGTGCCAGCAGTTCCCGGGACAGGGGCTGGGTAGAGACCCAGTACTTC. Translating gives CASSSRDRGWVETQYF.

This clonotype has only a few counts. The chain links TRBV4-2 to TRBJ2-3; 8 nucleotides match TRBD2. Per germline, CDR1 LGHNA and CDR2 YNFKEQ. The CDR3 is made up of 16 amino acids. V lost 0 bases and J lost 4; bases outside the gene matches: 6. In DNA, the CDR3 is TGTGCCAGCAGCCAAGATATGAGCGGGGGAGCAGATACGCAGTATTTT. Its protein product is CASSQDMSGGADTQYF.

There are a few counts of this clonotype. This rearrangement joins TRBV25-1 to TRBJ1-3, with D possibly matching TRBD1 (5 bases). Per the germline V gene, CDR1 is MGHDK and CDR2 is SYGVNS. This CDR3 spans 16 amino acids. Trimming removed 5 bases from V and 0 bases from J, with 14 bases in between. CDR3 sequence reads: CASSIRDRFSGNTIYF. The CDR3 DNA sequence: TGTGCCAGCAGTATCAGGGACCGCTTCTCTGGAAACACCATATATTTT.

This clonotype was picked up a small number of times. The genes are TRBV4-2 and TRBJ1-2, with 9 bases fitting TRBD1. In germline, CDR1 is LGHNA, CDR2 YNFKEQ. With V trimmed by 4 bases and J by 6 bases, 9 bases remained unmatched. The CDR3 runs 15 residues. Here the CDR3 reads CASSPRTGARDGYTF. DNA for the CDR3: TGTGCCAGCAGCCCGAGGACAGGGGCTCGGGATGGCTACACCTTC.

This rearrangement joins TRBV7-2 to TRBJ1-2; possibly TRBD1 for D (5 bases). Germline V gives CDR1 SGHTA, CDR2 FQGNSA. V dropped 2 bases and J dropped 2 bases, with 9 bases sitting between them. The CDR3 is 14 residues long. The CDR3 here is CASSLTSGNYGYTF. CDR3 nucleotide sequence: TGTGCCAGCAGCTTAACATCAGGGAACTATGGCTACACCTTC. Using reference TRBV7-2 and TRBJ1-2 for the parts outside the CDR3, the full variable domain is GAGVSQSPSNKVTEKGKDVELRCDPISGHTALYWYRQSLGQGLEFLIYFQGNSAPDKSGLPSDRFSAERTGGSVSTLTIQRTQQEDSAVYLCASSLTSGNYGYTFGSGTRLTVV.

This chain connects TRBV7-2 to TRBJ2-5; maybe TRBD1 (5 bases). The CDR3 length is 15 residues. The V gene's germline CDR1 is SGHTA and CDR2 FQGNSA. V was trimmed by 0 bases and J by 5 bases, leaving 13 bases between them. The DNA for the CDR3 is TGTGCCAGCAGCTTAGCCCCCCAGGGTGGGGAGACCCAGTACTTC. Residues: CASSLAPQGGETQYF.

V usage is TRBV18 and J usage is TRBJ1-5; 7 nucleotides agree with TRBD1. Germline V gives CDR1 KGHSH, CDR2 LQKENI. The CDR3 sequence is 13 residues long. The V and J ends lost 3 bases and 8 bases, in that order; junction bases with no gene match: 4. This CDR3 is CASSPLQGKPQHF. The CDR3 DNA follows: TGTGCCAGCTCACCGCTACAGGGGAAGCCCCAGCATTTT.

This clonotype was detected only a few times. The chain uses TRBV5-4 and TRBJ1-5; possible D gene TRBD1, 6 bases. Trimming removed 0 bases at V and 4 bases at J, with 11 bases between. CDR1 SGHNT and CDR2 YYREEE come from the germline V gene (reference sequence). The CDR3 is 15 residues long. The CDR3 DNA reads TGTGCCAGCAGCTTGGGAGGGACACAGAATCAGCCCCAGCATTTT. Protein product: CASSLGGTQNQPQHF. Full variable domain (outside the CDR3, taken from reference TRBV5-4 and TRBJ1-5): ETGVTQSPTHLIKTRGQQVTLRCSSQSGHNTVSWYQQALGQGPQFIFQYYREEENGRGNFPPRFSGLQFPNYSSELNVNALELDDSALYLCASSLGGTQNQPQHFGDGTRLSIL.

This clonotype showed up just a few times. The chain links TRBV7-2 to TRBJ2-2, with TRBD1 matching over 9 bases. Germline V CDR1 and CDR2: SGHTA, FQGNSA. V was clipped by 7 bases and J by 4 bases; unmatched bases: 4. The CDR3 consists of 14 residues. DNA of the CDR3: TGTGCCAGCACCACAGGGGGCCTCACCGGGGAGCTGTTTTTT. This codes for CASTTGGLTGELFF. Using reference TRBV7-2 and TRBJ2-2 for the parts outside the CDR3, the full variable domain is GAGVSQSPSNKVTEKGKDVELRCDPISGHTALYWYRQSLGQGLEFLIYFQGNSAPDKSGLPSDRFSAERTGGSVSTLTIQRTQQEDSAVYLCASTTGGLTGELFFGEGSRLTVL.

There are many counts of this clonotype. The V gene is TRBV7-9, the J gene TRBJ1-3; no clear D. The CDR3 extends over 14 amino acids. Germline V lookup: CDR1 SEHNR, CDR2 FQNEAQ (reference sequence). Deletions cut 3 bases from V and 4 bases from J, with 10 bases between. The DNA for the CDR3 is TGTGCCAGCAGCTTCACGGGCCAGGGAAACACCATATATTTT. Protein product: CASSFTGQGNTIYF.

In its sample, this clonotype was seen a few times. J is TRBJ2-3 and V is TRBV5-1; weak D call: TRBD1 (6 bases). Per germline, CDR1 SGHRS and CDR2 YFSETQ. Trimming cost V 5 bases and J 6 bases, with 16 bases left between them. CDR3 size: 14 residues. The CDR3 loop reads CASRWQGKGDTQYF. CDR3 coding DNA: TGCGCCAGCAGGTGGCAGGGGAAGGGGGATACGCAGTATTTT.

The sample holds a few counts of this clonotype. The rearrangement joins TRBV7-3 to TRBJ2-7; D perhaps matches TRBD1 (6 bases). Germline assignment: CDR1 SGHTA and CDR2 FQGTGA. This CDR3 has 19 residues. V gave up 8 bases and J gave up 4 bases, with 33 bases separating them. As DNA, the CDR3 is TGTGCCAGCGCGCCTCGGAAAACACCGACGGACAGACGAGGGTACGAGCAGTACTTC. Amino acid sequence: CASAPRKTPTDRRGYEQYF.